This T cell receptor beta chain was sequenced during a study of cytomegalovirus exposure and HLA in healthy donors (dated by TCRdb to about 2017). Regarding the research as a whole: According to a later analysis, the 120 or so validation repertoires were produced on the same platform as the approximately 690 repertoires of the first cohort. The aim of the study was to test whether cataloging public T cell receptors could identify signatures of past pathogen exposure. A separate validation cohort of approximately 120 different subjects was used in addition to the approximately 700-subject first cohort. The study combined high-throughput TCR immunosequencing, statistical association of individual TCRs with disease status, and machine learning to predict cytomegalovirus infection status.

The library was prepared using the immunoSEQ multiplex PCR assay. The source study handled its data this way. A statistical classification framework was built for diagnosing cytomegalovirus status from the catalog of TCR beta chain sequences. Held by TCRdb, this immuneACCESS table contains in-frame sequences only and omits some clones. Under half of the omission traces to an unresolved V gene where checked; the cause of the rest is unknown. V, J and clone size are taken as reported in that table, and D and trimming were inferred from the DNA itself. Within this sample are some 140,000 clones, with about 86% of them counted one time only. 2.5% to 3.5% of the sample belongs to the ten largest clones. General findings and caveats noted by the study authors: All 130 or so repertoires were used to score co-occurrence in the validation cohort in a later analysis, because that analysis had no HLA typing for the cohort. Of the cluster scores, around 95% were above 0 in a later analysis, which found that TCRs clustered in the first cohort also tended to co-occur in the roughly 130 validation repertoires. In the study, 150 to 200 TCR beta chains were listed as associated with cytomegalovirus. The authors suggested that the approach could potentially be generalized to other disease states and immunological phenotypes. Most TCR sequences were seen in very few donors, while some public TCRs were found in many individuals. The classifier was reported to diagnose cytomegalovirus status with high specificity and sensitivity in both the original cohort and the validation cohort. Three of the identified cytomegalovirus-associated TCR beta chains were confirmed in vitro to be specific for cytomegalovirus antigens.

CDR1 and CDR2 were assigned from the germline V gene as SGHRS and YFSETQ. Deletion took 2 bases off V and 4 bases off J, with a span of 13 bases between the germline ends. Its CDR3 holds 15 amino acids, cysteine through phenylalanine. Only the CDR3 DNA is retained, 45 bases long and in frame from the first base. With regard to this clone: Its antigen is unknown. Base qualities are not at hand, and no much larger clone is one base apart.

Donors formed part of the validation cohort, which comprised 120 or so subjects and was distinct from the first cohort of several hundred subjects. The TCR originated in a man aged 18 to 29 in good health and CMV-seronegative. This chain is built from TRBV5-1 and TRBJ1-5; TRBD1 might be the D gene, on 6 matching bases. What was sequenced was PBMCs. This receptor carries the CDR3 CASSFMGAVNQPQHF. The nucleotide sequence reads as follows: TGCGCCAGCAGCTTTATGGGGGCGGTGAATCAGCCCCAGCATTTT.